A selection of T cell receptor beta chains follows, all from one sample in a study of molecular identifiers for immune sequencing clone quantification. MiXCR was run by TCRdb on the PCR reads, yielding one entry per CDR3 protein. The table lists 300,000 to 400,000 distinct CDR3 sequences, over 20% of them singletons. Input material: naive CD8+ T cells from blood, with Jurkat cell RNA spiked in. These receptors came from a human donor in good health. Some libraries in this study had Jurkat cell RNA spiked in. CDR3s include the opening cysteine and the closing phenylalanine or tryptophan. Fields, in order: CDR3 protein, V gene, clone size, J gene. Size is omitted from some rows. Given values are once, few, many or a class for expanded clones.

cdr3_aa: CASSQDLSGQGKQYF
v_call: TRBV4-3
clone_size: many
j_call: TRBJ2-3

cdr3_aa: CASRRQSYEQYF
v_call: TRBV2
clone_size: many
j_call: TRBJ2-7

cdr3_aa: CAGSSGQGNNEQFF
v_call: TRBV12-3/TRBV12-4
clone_size: once
j_call: TRBJ2-1

cdr3_aa: CASSPGTETQYF
v_call: TRBV6-5
clone_size: many
j_call: TRBJ2-5

cdr3_aa: CAISGDTYEQYF
v_call: TRBV10-3
clone_size: few
j_call: TRBJ2-7

cdr3_aa: CASRREKQGADNQPQHF
v_call: TRBV6-2/TRBV6-3
clone_size: few
j_call: TRBJ1-5

cdr3_aa: CASSLLALQEAQYF
v_call: TRBV7-9
clone_size: -
j_call: TRBJ2-5

cdr3_aa: CASSTQGKETQYF
v_call: TRBV7-9
clone_size: many
j_call: TRBJ2-5

cdr3_aa: CASSFSPQGMNTEAFF
v_call: TRBV28
clone_size: many
j_call: TRBJ1-1

cdr3_aa: CSARARGSGGTNEQFF
v_call: TRBV20-1
clone_size: -
j_call: TRBJ2-1

cdr3_aa: CASSLTPSGPSTDTQYF
v_call: TRBV7-9
clone_size: few
j_call: TRBJ2-3

cdr3_aa: CASSPGLAGLLQETQYF
v_call: TRBV28
clone_size: many
j_call: TRBJ2-5

cdr3_aa: CASSEGLRLADTRYF
v_call: TRBV2
clone_size: -
j_call: TRBJ2-3

cdr3_aa: CASSSIGQGAPYQETQYF
v_call: TRBV27
clone_size: -
j_call: TRBJ2-5

cdr3_aa: CASSLQARAQETQYF
v_call: TRBV28
clone_size: -
j_call: TRBJ2-5

cdr3_aa: CASSSLQGAGSYEQYF
v_call: TRBV27
clone_size: few
j_call: TRBJ2-7

cdr3_aa: CASSSNYGTAYEQYF
v_call: TRBV5-1
clone_size: many
j_call: TRBJ2-7

cdr3_aa: CASSLPPGDRDNSPLHF
v_call: TRBV5-6
clone_size: few
j_call: TRBJ1-6

cdr3_aa: CASSLVVSGSSAEQYF
v_call: TRBV5-6
clone_size: many
j_call: TRBJ2-7

cdr3_aa: CASPEVPRPYREQYF
v_call: TRBV25-1
clone_size: many
j_call: TRBJ2-7

cdr3_aa: CASSLDYGQTSSYEQYF
v_call: TRBV7-9
clone_size: few
j_call: TRBJ2-7

cdr3_aa: CSARDILTSGLKTQYF
v_call: TRBV20-1
clone_size: few
j_call: TRBJ2-5

cdr3_aa: CASESGTRRPEQYF
v_call: TRBV2
clone_size: many
j_call: TRBJ2-7

cdr3_aa: CASRQGLGLYEQYF
v_call: TRBV27
clone_size: many
j_call: TRBJ2-7

cdr3_aa: CASSQEVPGVGTDTQYF
v_call: TRBV14
clone_size: -
j_call: TRBJ2-3

cdr3_aa: CASSSRLSDTQYF
v_call: TRBV5-8
clone_size: many
j_call: TRBJ2-3

cdr3_aa: CASSLTGTAISYEQYF
v_call: TRBV5-6
clone_size: many
j_call: TRBJ2-7

cdr3_aa: CASSLQGGLETQYF
v_call: TRBV7-9
clone_size: -
j_call: TRBJ2-5

cdr3_aa: CASSEFYNEQFF
v_call: TRBV25-1
clone_size: few
j_call: TRBJ2-1